The rows below give T cell receptor beta chains drawn from one sample of a study of early T cells in non-severe SARS-CoV-2 infection. TCRdb called the 5' RACE reads again in MiXCR, with one record for every CDR3 protein. The sample has about 55,000 distinct CDR3 sequences; under 15% are singletons. This specimen was whole blood, taken at baseline. These receptors were collected from an adult who was a healthcare worker with PCR-confirmed SARS-CoV-2 infection or an uninfected control (not recorded which). The conserved cysteine and the conserved F or W are not part of the CDR3 here. The D gene is left open where the match is weak. The size entry is marked missing in some rows and otherwise reads once, few, many or a size class.

ATSDLQHRTIDEQF | - | TRBJ2-1 | TRBV24-1 | many
ASSLEGWSSEQY | - | TRBJ2-7 | TRBV7-2 | few
SARDDAAGRYEQY | - | TRBJ2-7 | TRBV20-1 | many
ASSPDPGGGAF | TRBD1 | TRBJ1-1 | TRBV3-1 | -
SGGPSSYNEQF | - | TRBJ2-1 | TRBV29-1 | -
ASINPYYGYT | - | TRBJ1-2 | TRBV28 | few
ASSPGGGTSPYEQY | TRBD2 | TRBJ2-7 | TRBV3-1 | -
AWRQLNPNTGELF | - | TRBJ2-2 | TRBV30 | -
ASSPGRLQETQY | - | TRBJ2-5 | TRBV11-2 | many
ASSQGAAKGPYEQY | - | TRBJ2-7 | TRBV4-2 | -
ASSLTGATDYGYT | TRBD1 | TRBJ1-2 | TRBV28 | few
ASSYWDRRAETQY | TRBD1 | TRBJ2-5 | TRBV6-2/TRBV6-3 | -
ASSFRYLGGPSTEAF | - | TRBJ1-1 | TRBV11-2 | -
ASSLAGTGYGYEQY | - | TRBJ2-7 | TRBV5-1 | -
ASSLQGFNQPQH | - | TRBJ1-5 | TRBV5-6 | -
SVEVVGSYEQY | - | TRBJ2-7 | TRBV29-1 | few
ASTPSGYTQY | - | TRBJ2-3 | TRBV12-3/TRBV12-4 | once
ASSFSGGSVNEKLF | - | TRBJ1-4 | TRBV28 | few
ASSSAGHSYEQY | - | TRBJ2-7 | TRBV11-2 | -
ASSASRDFNQPQH | - | TRBJ1-5 | TRBV2 | many
ASSPRVTGYYEQY | - | TRBJ2-7 | TRBV12-3/TRBV12-4 | -
ASSQDQEGRGQF | - | TRBJ2-1 | TRBV4-1 | few
SATLRLADTDTQY | TRBD2 | TRBJ2-3 | TRBV20-1 | few
ASSFESGSAAGYT | - | TRBJ1-2 | TRBV12-3/TRBV12-4 | many
SVRTGDVEKLF | TRBD1 | TRBJ1-4 | TRBV20-1 | few
ASSKRVGLRQPQH | - | TRBJ1-5 | TRBV6-5 | few
ASSYLSGGGKNIQY | - | TRBJ2-4 | TRBV6-5 | few
ASTRGQDTQY | - | TRBJ2-3 | TRBV11-2 | -
ASSDYGQSYEQY | - | TRBJ2-7 | TRBV6-1 | -
ASSLIWEAGELF | - | TRBJ2-2 | TRBV12-3/TRBV12-4 | -
ASSFGQAYEQY | - | TRBJ2-7 | TRBV11-2 | medium-sized
ASSLRAENTEAF | - | TRBJ1-1 | TRBV6-2/TRBV6-3 | few
ASSATGATDTQY | TRBD1 | TRBJ2-3 | TRBV7-9 | -
ASSFLGASSYNEQF | - | TRBJ2-1 | TRBV12-3/TRBV12-4 | few
ASSPGQKDTEAF | TRBD1 | TRBJ1-1 | TRBV5-1 | -
ASSPPGTGPYGYT | TRBD1 | TRBJ1-2 | TRBV5-1 | -
ASSETSGVSSYNEQF | TRBD2 | TRBJ2-1 | TRBV10-2 | few
ASSERGGLGQETQY | TRBD2 | TRBJ2-5 | TRBV10-2 | many
AISESTYDQPQH | - | TRBJ1-5 | TRBV10-3 | few
ASSQVWTSSYEQY | - | TRBJ2-7 | TRBV4-2 | -
SAKRQDSDSNQPQH | - | TRBJ1-5 | TRBV20-1 | once
ASSTDSGTGGRKTQY | TRBD1 | TRBJ2-5 | TRBV5-1 | many